Each of the 15 T cell receptor beta chains below was sequenced from the same sample in a study of blood T cells in healthy people across ages. A second about 7 to 12 cycle PCR used barcoded and J-beta primers. TCRdb fed the 5' RACE reads into MiXCR, producing one record per CDR3 protein. The sample carries 2 million or so distinct CDR3 sequences, about 50% recorded once. Sample: blood. The receptors were gathered from a woman in her thirties or forties in good health.

V is TRBV12-3 or TRBV12-4 and J is TRBJ2-4; 11 bases line up with TRBD1. This CDR3 contains 14 residues. V shed 5 bases and J 13 bases; nucleotides not matched to a gene: 10. This CDR3 reads CASSQDRGRSRQYF. The CDR3 DNA follows: TGTGCCAGCAGTCAGGACAGGGGGCGAAGTAGGCAGTACTTC.

This clonotype showed up just a few times. The chain combines TRBV11-1 with TRBJ1-2, with 9 positions matching TRBD1. Per germline, CDR1 SGHAT and CDR2 FQDESV (reference sequence). There are 13 residues in the CDR3. V lost 3 bases to trimming and J lost 8 bases; unmatched junction nucleotides: 4. As DNA, the CDR3 is TGTGCCAGCAGCTTCCGGGACAGGGACGGCTACACCTTC. Protein product: CASSFRDRDGYTF.

This clonotype was counted a few times. The chain uses TRBV5-1 and TRBJ2-5; no definite D call. This CDR3 is built from 15 residues. The V end was cut by 1 base, the J end by 3 bases, with 13 bases between. The germline V gene encodes CDR1 SGHRS and CDR2 YFSETQ. Written as DNA, the CDR3 is TGCGCCAGCAGCTTGATGGCGGTTTCAAAAGAGACCCAGTACTTC. Its protein is CASSLMAVSKETQYF.

This chain connects TRBV12-3 or TRBV12-4 to TRBJ2-3; 9 bases are shared with TRBD2. Trimming at V came to 5 bases and at J to 3 bases, leaving 6 bases not matched to a gene. The CDR3 loop spans 15 amino acids. In DNA, the CDR3 is TGTGCCAGCAGTCCTCCTAGCGGGATAACAGATACGCAGTATTTT. This translates into CASSPPSGITDTQYF.

The chain has TRBV20-1 and TRBJ1-1; D remains unclear. Germline lookup yields CDR1 DFQATT and CDR2 SNEGSKA (reference sequence). Trimming removed 1 base at V and 0 bases at J, with 9 bases between. This CDR3 comprises 14 residues. The CDR3 protein is CSARGPSMNTEAFF. DNA of the CDR3: TGCAGTGCTAGAGGGCCCAGCATGAACACTGAAGCTTTCTTT.

The table lists this clonotype with a few counts. The V gene is TRBV10-3, the J gene TRBJ2-6; TRBD1 agrees at 8 bases. CDR1 ENHRY and CDR2 SYGVKD come from the germline V gene. V was clipped by 3 bases and J by 0 bases; unmatched bases: 4. The CDR3 covers 17 residues. DNA of the CDR3: TGTGCCATCAGTGAAACAGGGGGTAACTCTGGGGCCAACGTCCTGACTTTC. Amino acids: CAISETGGNSGANVLTF.

The chain recombines TRBV3-1 with TRBJ2-1, with D perhaps matching TRBD1 (7 bases). The CDR3 has 12 amino acids. V was pared by 1 base and J by 15 bases, with 13 bases between. Germline V gives CDR1 LGHDT, CDR2 YNNKEL (reference sequence). This chain's CDR3 is CASSQGAGGLFF. The CDR3 DNA reads TGTGCCAGCAGCCAAGGGGCAGGGGGGTTGTTCTTC.

Note on this clonotype: One end of the junction is discordant with germline, which a read error may explain. The rearrangement links TRBV12-3 or TRBV12-4 to TRBJ2-7; TRBD1 agrees at 10 bases. The CDR3 contains 16 residues. The CDR3 nucleotides read TGTGCCGGCAGTACATCCGGGACAGGGGCTGTATACGAGCAGTACTTC. As protein: CAGSTSGTGAVYEQYF.

A few counts support this clonotype. The V call is TRBV20-1, the J call TRBJ2-3; tentative D call: TRBD1 (5 bases). CDR1 and CDR2 from the germline V gene are DFQATT and SNEGSKA (reference sequence). The germline V and J ends were trimmed by 1 base and 2 bases, with 7 bases remaining between them. This CDR3 has 13 residues. CDR3 DNA: TGCAGTGCTAGAGGACAGACCACAGATACGCAGTATTTT. This codes for CSARGQTTDTQYF.

The CDR3 coding sequence is TGCAGTGCTAGAGATGACAGGGATAATTCACCCCTCCACTTT. Its translation is CSARDDRDNSPLHF. The gene calls are TRBV20-1 and TRBJ1-6, with 7 bases that match TRBD1. Germline V gene sequence: CDR1 DFQATT, CDR2 SNEGSKA (reference sequence). CDR3 length: 14 residues. With 0 bases clipped from V and 5 bases from J, the junction kept 1 base outside the gene matches.

This clonotype has more than one count but fewer than ten. The rearrangement joins TRBV15 to TRBJ2-4; 9 bases agree with TRBD2. The closer fit of TRBJ2-7 to the DNA end suggests the J call may be wrong. The CDR3 is made up of 17 amino acids. Per the germline V gene, CDR1 is LNHNV and CDR2 is YYDKDF (reference sequence). The CDR3 coding sequence is TGTGCCACCAGCAGAGATCATGGGCTAGCGGGACTCTCCGAGCAGTACTTC. Encoded protein: CATSRDHGLAGLSEQYF.

In this sample, this clonotype turned up many times. J is TRBJ2-3 and V is TRBV7-8; TRBD2 matches 13 bases. This CDR3 region has 15 residues. Germline loops: CDR1 SGHVS, CDR2 FQNEAQ. Unmatched junction bases numbered 3, after V lost 3 bases and J lost 6 bases. CDR3 region: CASSFTSGGADTQYF. CDR3 DNA: TGTGCCAGCAGCTTCACTAGCGGGGGGGCGGATACGCAGTATTTT.

The V gene is TRBV7-9, the J gene TRBJ2-2; D ambiguous. From germline, CDR1 is SEHNR and CDR2 FQNEAQ (reference sequence). CDR3 length: 11 amino acids. V was pared by 5 bases and J by 6 bases, with 4 bases between. For the CDR3, the DNA is TGTGCCAGCAGCCGGTCCGGGGAGCTGTTTTTT. Translated: CASSRSGELFF.

This clonotype was recorded a few times. The gene calls are TRBV7-2 and TRBJ2-7; weak D call: TRBD2 (5 bases). With 0 bases removed from V and 0 bases from J, the gap between germline ends came to 12 bases. There are 16 residues in the CDR3. Germline values: CDR1 SGHTA, CDR2 FQGNSA. The CDR3 coding sequence is TGTGCCAGCAGCTTAGCTTTCTCGGCGGGCTCCTACGAGCAGTACTTC. Translated: CASSLAFSAGSYEQYF.

This clonotype was observed a few times. The J gene is TRBJ2-5, the V gene TRBV12-3 or TRBV12-4, with TRBD2 as a possible D gene (5 bases). Near its end, the DNA agrees better with TRBJ2-7, so the J call may be wrong. CDR3 length: 14 residues. Written as DNA, the CDR3 is TGTGCCAGCAGTCCCCTCCTCTCCGGGGACGAGCAGTACTTC. Encoded protein: CASSPLLSGDEQYF.